This TCR beta chain stems from a study of cytomegalovirus exposure and HLA in healthy donors. Study-level information: The approximately 120 million unique TCR beta sequences, from some 170 million T cells, were found by an earlier analysis. Study-level results: Researchers reported that a few CMV-associated chains were confirmed in vitro as CMV antigen-specific. Fewer N-insertions than the roughly 700-donor mean were reportedly shown by an Asian-associated ancestry cluster in a later analysis. Reports showed the classifier diagnosing cytomegalovirus status with high specificity and sensitivity.

The PCR used 60 Vbeta and 13 Jbeta primers. Data came from immunoSEQ multiplex PCR; TCRdb stores just in-frame clones and leaves some out. The table shows 130,000 or so clones, with about 76% occurring only once. This clone was counted between two and nine times. What it binds is unknown. Between the trimmed V and J ends, which lost 0 bases and 5 bases, there was a span of 4 bases. This CDR3 spans 12 amino acids. CDR1 and CDR2 (germline): LGHNA, YNFKEQ. The specimen was PBMCs. The V call is TRBV4-2, the J call TRBJ1-2; D is unclear. This clonotype was sampled from a man aged 35-49 years in good health and CMV-seropositive. The CDR3 DNA reads TGTGCCAGCAGCCAAGATCTGTATGGCTACACCTTC. It specifies CASSQDLYGYTF.